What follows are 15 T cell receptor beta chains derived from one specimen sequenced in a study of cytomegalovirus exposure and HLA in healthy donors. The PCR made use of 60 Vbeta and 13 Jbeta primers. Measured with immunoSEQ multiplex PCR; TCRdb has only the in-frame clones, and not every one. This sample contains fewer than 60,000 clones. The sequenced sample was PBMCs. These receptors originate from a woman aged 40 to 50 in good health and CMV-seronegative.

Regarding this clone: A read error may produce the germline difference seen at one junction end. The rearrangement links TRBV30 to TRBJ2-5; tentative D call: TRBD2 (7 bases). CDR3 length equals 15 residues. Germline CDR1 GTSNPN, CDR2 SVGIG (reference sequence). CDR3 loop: CAGSRVGGAVETQYF. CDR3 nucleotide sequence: TGTGCCGGGAGTCGTGTGGGGGGGGCGGTCGAGACCCAGTACTTC.

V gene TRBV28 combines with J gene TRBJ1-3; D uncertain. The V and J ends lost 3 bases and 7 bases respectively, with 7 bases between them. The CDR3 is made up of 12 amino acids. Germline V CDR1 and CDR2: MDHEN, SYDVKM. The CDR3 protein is CASSFSRNTIYF. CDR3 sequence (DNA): TGTGCCAGCAGTTTTTCGCGGAACACCATATATTTT.

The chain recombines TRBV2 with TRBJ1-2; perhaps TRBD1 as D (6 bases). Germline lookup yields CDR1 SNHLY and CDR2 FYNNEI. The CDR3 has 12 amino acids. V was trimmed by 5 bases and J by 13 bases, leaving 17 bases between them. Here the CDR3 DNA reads TGTGCCAGCAGTCCAGGGGCTAAGGTTGGCACCTTC. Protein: CASSPGAKVGTF. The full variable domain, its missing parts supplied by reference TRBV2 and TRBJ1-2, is EPEVTQTPSHQVTQMGQEVILRCVPISNHLYFYWYRQILGQKVEFLVSFYNNEISEKSEIFDDQFSVERPDGSNFTLKIRSTKLEDSAMYFCASSPGAKVGTFGSGTRLTVV.

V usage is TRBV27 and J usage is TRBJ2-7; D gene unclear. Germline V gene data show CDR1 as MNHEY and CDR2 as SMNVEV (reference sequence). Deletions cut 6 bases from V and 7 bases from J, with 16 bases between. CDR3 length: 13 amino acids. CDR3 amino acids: CASRPLASGEQYF. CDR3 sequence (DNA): TGTGCCAGCAGACCTTTGGCATCGGGTGAGCAGTACTTC.

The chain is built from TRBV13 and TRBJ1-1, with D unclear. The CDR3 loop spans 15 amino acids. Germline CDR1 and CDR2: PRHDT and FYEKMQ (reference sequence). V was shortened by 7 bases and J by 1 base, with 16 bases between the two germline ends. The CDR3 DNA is TGTGCCAGCACGCCATTAAACCGGGGGAACACTGAAGCTTTCTTT. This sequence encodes CASTPLNRGNTEAFF.

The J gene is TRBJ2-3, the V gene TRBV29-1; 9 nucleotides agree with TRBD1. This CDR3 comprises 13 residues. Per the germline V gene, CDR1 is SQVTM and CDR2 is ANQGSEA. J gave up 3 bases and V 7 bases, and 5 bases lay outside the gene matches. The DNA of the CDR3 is TGCAGCGGCGTTGGGACAGGGACAGATACGCAGTATTTT. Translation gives CSGVGTGTDTQYF.

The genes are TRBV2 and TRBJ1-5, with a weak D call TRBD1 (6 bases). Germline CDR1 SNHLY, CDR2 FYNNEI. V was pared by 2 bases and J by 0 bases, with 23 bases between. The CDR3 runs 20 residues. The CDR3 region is CASSEFGGQWDINSNQPQHF. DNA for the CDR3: TGTGCCAGCAGTGAATTTGGAGGACAGTGGGATATTAATAGCAATCAGCCCCAGCATTTT.

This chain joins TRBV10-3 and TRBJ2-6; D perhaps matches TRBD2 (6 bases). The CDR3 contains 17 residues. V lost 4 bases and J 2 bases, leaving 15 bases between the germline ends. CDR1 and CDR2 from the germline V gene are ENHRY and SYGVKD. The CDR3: CAISVGGSGPGANVLTF. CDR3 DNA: TGTGCCATCAGTGTTGGGGGGTCTGGCCCTGGGGCCAACGTCCTGACTTTC.

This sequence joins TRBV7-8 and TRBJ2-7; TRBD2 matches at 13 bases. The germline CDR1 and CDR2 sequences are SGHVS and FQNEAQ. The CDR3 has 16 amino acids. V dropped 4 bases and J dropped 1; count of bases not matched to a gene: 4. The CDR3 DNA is TGTGCCAGCAGCTCTATGACTAGCGGGGGGTCCTACGAGCAGTACTTC. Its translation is CASSSMTSGGSYEQYF.

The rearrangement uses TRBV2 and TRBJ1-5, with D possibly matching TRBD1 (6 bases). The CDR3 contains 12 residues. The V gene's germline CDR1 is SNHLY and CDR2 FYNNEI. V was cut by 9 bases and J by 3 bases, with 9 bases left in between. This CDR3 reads CASGQHNQPQHF. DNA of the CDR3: TGTGCCAGTGGACAGCACAATCAGCCCCAGCATTTT.

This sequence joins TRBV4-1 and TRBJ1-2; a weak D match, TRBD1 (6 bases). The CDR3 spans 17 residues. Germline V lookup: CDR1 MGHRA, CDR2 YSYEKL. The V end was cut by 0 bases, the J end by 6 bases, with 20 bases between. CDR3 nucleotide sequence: TGCGCCAGCAGCCAAGAGGTCGGGGGTCGGGGGGCTAATGGCTACACCTTC. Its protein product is CASSQEVGGRGANGYTF.

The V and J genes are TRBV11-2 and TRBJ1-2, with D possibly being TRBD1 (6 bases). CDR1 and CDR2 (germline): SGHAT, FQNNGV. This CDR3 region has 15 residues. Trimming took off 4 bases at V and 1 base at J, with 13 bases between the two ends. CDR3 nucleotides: TGTGCCAGCAGCTCGGACAGCCTTCTTAACTATGGCTACACCTTC. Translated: CASSSDSLLNYGYTF.

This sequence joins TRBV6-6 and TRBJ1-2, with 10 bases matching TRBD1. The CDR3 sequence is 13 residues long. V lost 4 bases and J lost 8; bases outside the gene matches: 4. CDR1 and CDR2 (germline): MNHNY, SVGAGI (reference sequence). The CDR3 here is CASSSDRGQGYTF. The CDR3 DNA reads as TGTGCCAGCAGTTCAGACAGGGGGCAAGGCTACACCTTC.

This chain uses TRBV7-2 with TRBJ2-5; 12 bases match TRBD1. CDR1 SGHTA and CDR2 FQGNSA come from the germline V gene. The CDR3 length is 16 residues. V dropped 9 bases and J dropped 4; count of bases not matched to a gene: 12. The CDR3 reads CASDKGDRGLVETQYF. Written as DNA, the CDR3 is TGTGCCAGTGACAAGGGGGACAGGGGGCTGGTAGAGACCCAGTACTTC.

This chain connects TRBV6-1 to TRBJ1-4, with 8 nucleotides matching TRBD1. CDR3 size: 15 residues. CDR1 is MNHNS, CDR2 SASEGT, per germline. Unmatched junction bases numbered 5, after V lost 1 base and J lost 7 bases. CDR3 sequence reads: CASSEGTGSVEKLFF. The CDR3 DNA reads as TGTGCCAGCAGTGAAGGGACAGGGTCGGTTGAAAAACTGTTTTTT.